This T cell receptor beta chain emerged from a study of cytomegalovirus exposure and HLA in healthy donors. Study-wide context: Some 77 million unique TCRs from HLA-typed donors were held in an early release of data.

The PCR ran on 60 Vbeta and 13 Jbeta primers. Measured with immunoSEQ multiplex PCR; TCRdb has only the in-frame clones, and not every one. Of tens of thousands of clones listed, 82% were seen once; the top ten hold approximately 3.8%. A remark on this clone: The antigen remains undetermined.

In germline, CDR1 is SGHTA, CDR2 FQGNSA. Losses at the gene ends were 5 bases for V and 6 bases for J; bases not matched to a gene: 7. This CDR3 spans 14 amino acids. General study findings and limits: From TCR beta sequences, most subjects' HLA-A and HLA-B alleles were reportedly predicted accurately. With later analysis, a missense DCLRE1C variant became linked to TCR beta V- and J-gene trimming. 87-base-pair reads could not separate some V segments, including TRBV6-2 and TRBV6-3.

This receptor was obtained from a man aged 50 to 60 in good health and CMV-seronegative. The source material was PBMCs. The genes are TRBV7-2 and TRBJ2-1; 7 bases map to TRBD2. The CDR3 DNA is TGTGCCAGCAGCACGGGGGGATTGGGCAATGAGCAGTTCTTC. Translated: CASSTGGLGNEQFF.